The subject of this entry is one T cell receptor beta chain. Its target is not known. The study separated CD4+ cells into CD45RA+ naive and CD45RA-negative memory subsets. The data originate from a study of shared clonotypes between healthy human individuals. Overall study: Each donor had three CD4 naive, three CD4 memory, two CD8 naive and one CD8 memory plate. Findings and limits, study-wide: Against clonotypes common to all four donors, non-shared ones had lower generation probabilities.

The input for sorted-subset replicate PCRs was approximately 200 ng DNA, some 28,000 T cell genomes. Profiling relied on immunoSEQ multiplex PCR, and the TCRdb table lists in-frame clones only, not all of them. Among approximately 2,000,000 clones listed, roughly 92% were seen once. Trimming took 4 bases from V and 1 from J, leaving 7 bases between them. The CDR3 is made up of 13 amino acids. CDR1 and CDR2 (germline): ENHRY, SYGVKD. Specimen: naive CD4+ T cells from PBMCs. Regarding subset: CD45RA+ positively selected. The clonotype originates from a man between 18 and 35 years old in good health. Some clones in this sample may be carry-over from other donors' samples. The chain recombines TRBV10-3 with TRBJ1-1; D is uncertain. CDR3: CAISGLENTEAFF. DNA for the CDR3: TGTGCCATCAGTGGTTTAGAGAACACTGAAGCTTTCTTT.